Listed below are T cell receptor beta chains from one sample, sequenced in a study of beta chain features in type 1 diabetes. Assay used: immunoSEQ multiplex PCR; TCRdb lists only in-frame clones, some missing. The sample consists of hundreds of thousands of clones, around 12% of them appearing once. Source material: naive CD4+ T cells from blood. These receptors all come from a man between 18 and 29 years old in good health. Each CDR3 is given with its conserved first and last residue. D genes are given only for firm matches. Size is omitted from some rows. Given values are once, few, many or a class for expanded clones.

CDR3 DNA: TGTGCCAGCAGCCCCGACAGAACTGAAGCTTTCTTT
CDR3 protein: CASSPDRTEAFF
J gene: TRBJ1-1
D gene: NA
V gene: TRBV7-2
clone size: NA

CDR3 DNA: TGTGCCAGCAGTTCCGACAGGCGGACCTTTAACTATGGCTACACCTTC
CDR3 protein: CASSSDRRTFNYGYTF
J gene: TRBJ1-2
D gene: NA
V gene: TRBV6-5
clone size: few

CDR3 DNA: TGTGCCAGCAGCGCTAGGACAGGGACAGATACGCAGTATTTT
CDR3 protein: CASSARTGTDTQYF
J gene: TRBJ2-3
D gene: TRBD1
V gene: TRBV2
clone size: NA

CDR3 DNA: TGTGCCAGCAGTTTACAACAGAACTATGGCTACACCTTC
CDR3 protein: CASSLQQNYGYTF
J gene: TRBJ1-2
D gene: NA
V gene: TRBV27
clone size: NA

CDR3 DNA: TGTGCCAGCAGCCCCCGGGACAGCCCACCCGGGGAGCTGTTTTTT
CDR3 protein: CASSPRDSPPGELFF
J gene: TRBJ2-2
D gene: TRBD1
V gene: TRBV14
clone size: NA

CDR3 DNA: TGTGCCAGCAGCCGCGGACAGGGGCATGCTGGCTACACCTTC
CDR3 protein: CASSRGQGHAGYTF
J gene: TRBJ1-2
D gene: TRBD1
V gene: TRBV11-1
clone size: few

CDR3 DNA: TGTGCCAGCTCACCACAGGAGGACAATGAGCAGTTCTTC
CDR3 protein: CASSPQEDNEQFF
J gene: TRBJ2-1
D gene: NA
V gene: TRBV18
clone size: NA

CDR3 DNA: TGTGCCAGCGGGTCCCGCAGGGCCTATGGCTACACCTTC
CDR3 protein: CASGSRRAYGYTF
J gene: TRBJ1-2
D gene: NA
V gene: TRBV7-2
clone size: NA

CDR3 DNA: TGTGCCAGCAGTTCCGGACAGGGGATCACTGAAGCTTTCTTT
CDR3 protein: CASSSGQGITEAFF
J gene: TRBJ1-1
D gene: TRBD1
V gene: TRBV7-2
clone size: NA

CDR3 DNA: TGTGCCAGTAGCCTCGGGCAGGGAAGCACTGAAGCTTTCTTT
CDR3 protein: CASSLGQGSTEAFF
J gene: TRBJ1-1
D gene: NA
V gene: TRBV19
clone size: few

CDR3 DNA: TGTGCCAGCAGCCCTCAACAGGGGGCGCGTGGCTACACCTTC
CDR3 protein: CASSPQQGARGYTF
J gene: TRBJ1-2
D gene: TRBD1
V gene: TRBV7-2
clone size: few

CDR3 DNA: TGTGCCAGCAGCTTTACTCGGGTGGGTAGCAATCAGCCCCAGCATTTT
CDR3 protein: CASSFTRVGSNQPQHF
J gene: TRBJ1-5
D gene: NA
V gene: TRBV7-2
clone size: NA

CDR3 DNA: TGTGCCAGCAGCTTGGGGGGGCTAGGAAACACCATATATTTT
CDR3 protein: CASSLGGLGNTIYF
J gene: TRBJ1-3
D gene: NA
V gene: TRBV5-4
clone size: NA

CDR3 DNA: TGTGCCAGCAGCTTGAGGGGAGGGACTGAAGCTTTCTTT
CDR3 protein: CASSLRGGTEAFF
J gene: TRBJ1-1
D gene: NA
V gene: TRBV5-6
clone size: few

CDR3 DNA: TGTGCCAGCAGCTCTACTACGGGTACGCAGTATTTT
CDR3 protein: CASSSTTGTQYF
J gene: TRBJ2-3
D gene: NA
V gene: TRBV5-6
clone size: NA

CDR3 DNA: TGTGCCAGCAGCCTACGGGGACTAGCGGGACGGAATGAGCAGTTCTTC
CDR3 protein: CASSLRGLAGRNEQFF
J gene: TRBJ2-1
D gene: TRBD2
V gene: TRBV7-3
clone size: few

CDR3 DNA: TGTGCCAGCAGCTTCTCCGGGGGGGCTTACAATGAGCAGTTCTTC
CDR3 protein: CASSFSGGAYNEQFF
J gene: TRBJ2-1
D gene: TRBD2
V gene: TRBV5-4
clone size: few

CDR3 DNA: TGTGCCAGTAGGACACAGGGGGTGAAGAATCAGCCCCAGCATTTT
CDR3 protein: CASRTQGVKNQPQHF
J gene: TRBJ1-5
D gene: TRBD1
V gene: TRBV19
clone size: few

CDR3 DNA: TGTGCCAGCAGCCTCGGGACTAGCGGGAGTGAGACCCAGTACTTC
CDR3 protein: CASSLGTSGSETQYF
J gene: TRBJ2-5
D gene: TRBD2
V gene: TRBV5-4
clone size: few

CDR3 DNA: TGCGCCAGCAGCTTGGCCCCAGGTGGCCCCGGGGAGCTGTTTTTT
CDR3 protein: CASSLAPGGPGELFF
J gene: TRBJ2-2
D gene: NA
V gene: TRBV5-1
clone size: few

CDR3 DNA: TGTGCCAGCAGTCCCCCTGGGCCCTACGAGCAGTACTTC
CDR3 protein: CASSPPGPYEQYF
J gene: TRBJ2-7
D gene: NA
V gene: TRBV7-9
clone size: few

CDR3 DNA: TGTGCCAGCAGGGCGACAGGGGCCGTCTGGGGAAATGAAAAACTGTTTTTT
CDR3 protein: CASRATGAVWGNEKLFF
J gene: TRBJ1-4
D gene: TRBD1
V gene: TRBV7-9
clone size: NA

CDR3 DNA: TGTGCCAGCAGCGTAATGGACACCAATACCTACGAGCAGTACTTC
CDR3 protein: CASSVMDTNTYEQYF
J gene: TRBJ2-7
D gene: NA
V gene: TRBV9
clone size: few

CDR3 DNA: TGTGCCAGCAGCCCACTTCCTACAGGGGGCTCGCGGACCCAGTACTTC
CDR3 protein: CASSPLPTGGSRTQYF
J gene: TRBJ2-5
D gene: TRBD1
V gene: TRBV7-3
clone size: NA

CDR3 DNA: TGTGCCAGCAGTCCCGGGACTAGCGGGAGCACAGATACGCAGTATTTT
CDR3 protein: CASSPGTSGSTDTQYF
J gene: TRBJ2-3
D gene: TRBD2
V gene: TRBV5-4
clone size: NA

CDR3 DNA: TGTGCCAGCAGCCGCCGGGACAGGGACGAGCAGTACTTC
CDR3 protein: CASSRRDRDEQYF
J gene: TRBJ2-7
D gene: TRBD1
V gene: TRBV28
clone size: few

CDR3 DNA: TGCAGTGTAGGTCTAGCCAATGAGCAGTTCTTC
CDR3 protein: CSVGLANEQFF
J gene: TRBJ2-1
D gene: NA
V gene: TRBV20-1
clone size: few

CDR3 DNA: TGTGCCAGCAGCCAGCAGGGTTCGGTCACTGAAGCTTTCTTT
CDR3 protein: CASSQQGSVTEAFF
J gene: TRBJ1-1
D gene: NA
V gene: TRBV11-2
clone size: NA

CDR3 DNA: TGTGCCAGCAGTTTTTATAATGAGCAGTTCTTC
CDR3 protein: CASSFYNEQFF
J gene: TRBJ2-1
D gene: NA
V gene: TRBV28
clone size: once

CDR3 DNA: TGTGCCAGCAGACCGGACAGGTCTAACTATGGCTACACCTTC
CDR3 protein: CASRPDRSNYGYTF
J gene: TRBJ1-2
D gene: TRBD1
V gene: TRBV28
clone size: few

CDR3 DNA: TGTGCCTGGAGTCCAGACAGGGGTTACTATGGCTACACCTTC
CDR3 protein: CAWSPDRGYYGYTF
J gene: TRBJ1-2
D gene: TRBD1
V gene: TRBV30
clone size: few

CDR3 DNA: TGTGCCAGCAGCCCTGACAGGTTCCCCTACGAGCAGTACTTC
CDR3 protein: CASSPDRFPYEQYF
J gene: TRBJ2-7
D gene: NA
V gene: TRBV7-2
clone size: NA

CDR3 DNA: TGTGCCTGGAGTGTAGACTACGCGAGAGGGTCTTTCTTT
CDR3 protein: CAWSVDYARGSFF
J gene: TRBJ1-1
D gene: NA
V gene: TRBV30
clone size: NA

CDR3 DNA: TGTGCCAGCAGCTTACCCCCTCCTAGCACCGGGGAGCTGTTTTTT
CDR3 protein: CASSLPPPSTGELFF
J gene: TRBJ2-2
D gene: NA
V gene: TRBV7-2
clone size: NA

CDR3 DNA: TGTGCCAGCAGCCCAGGGGTCGATCGCGAGCAGTACTTC
CDR3 protein: CASSPGVDREQYF
J gene: TRBJ2-7
D gene: NA
V gene: TRBV9
clone size: NA

CDR3 DNA: TGTGCCAGCAGCCCAAATGGACAGGGCGTAACCGGGGAGCTGTTTTTT
CDR3 protein: CASSPNGQGVTGELFF
J gene: TRBJ2-2
D gene: TRBD1
V gene: TRBV7-3
clone size: NA

CDR3 DNA: TGTGCCAGCAGCCGCCCCGAGGGTTCCTACGAGCAGTACTTC
CDR3 protein: CASSRPEGSYEQYF
J gene: TRBJ2-7
D gene: NA
V gene: TRBV7-9
clone size: NA

CDR3 DNA: TGTGCCAGCAGCCAAGTGGGACTAGCGGGAGAAATCGAGCAGTACTTC
CDR3 protein: CASSQVGLAGEIEQYF
J gene: TRBJ2-7
D gene: TRBD2
V gene: TRBV4-2
clone size: NA

CDR3 DNA: TGTGCCAGCAAGACAGGGTCCACAGATACGCAGTATTTT
CDR3 protein: CASKTGSTDTQYF
J gene: TRBJ2-3
D gene: TRBD1
V gene: TRBV7-9
clone size: few

CDR3 DNA: TGTGCCAGCTCACCACGAAGCTGGGCAGGGGAAAAGATCAATGAGCAGTTCTTC
CDR3 protein: CASSPRSWAGEKINEQFF
J gene: TRBJ2-1
D gene: NA
V gene: TRBV18
clone size: few

CDR3 DNA: TGTGCCAGCAGCTCACGACCCGGGGAGACCCAGTACTTC
CDR3 protein: CASSSRPGETQYF
J gene: TRBJ2-5
D gene: NA
V gene: TRBV7-3
clone size: NA

CDR3 DNA: TGTGCCAGCAGGCGACCGGGACAGGGAGATCTAGCCAAAAACATTCAGTACTTC
CDR3 protein: CASRRPGQGDLAKNIQYF
J gene: TRBJ2-4
D gene: TRBD1
V gene: TRBV28
clone size: few

CDR3 DNA: TGTGCCAGCAGTGACCGAGGGACAGCGCCCGGGGAGACCCAGTACTTC
CDR3 protein: CASSDRGTAPGETQYF
J gene: TRBJ2-5
D gene: TRBD1
V gene: TRBV25-1
clone size: NA

CDR3 DNA: TGTGCCAGCAGTAAGCCGGGACTAGCGGAAACCGAGCAGTACTTC
CDR3 protein: CASSKPGLAETEQYF
J gene: TRBJ2-7
D gene: TRBD2
V gene: TRBV6-5
clone size: few

CDR3 DNA: TGTGCCTGGAGTAACGGGGTTAACTATGGCTACACCTTC
CDR3 protein: CAWSNGVNYGYTF
J gene: TRBJ1-2
D gene: NA
V gene: TRBV30
clone size: NA

CDR3 DNA: TGTGCCAGCAGCCCCAAGGTCAGGCCGTTTGAAGAGACCCAGTACTTC
CDR3 protein: CASSPKVRPFEETQYF
J gene: TRBJ2-5
D gene: NA
V gene: TRBV7-2
clone size: once

CDR3 DNA: TGCGCCAGCTTCGAACCGGTCGGGGGAGGGAATGAGCAGTTCTTC
CDR3 protein: CASFEPVGGGNEQFF
J gene: TRBJ2-1
D gene: TRBD2
V gene: TRBV5-1
clone size: few

CDR3 DNA: TGCAGCGTTAGCGCAAGGCTCAGCACAGATACGCAGTATTTT
CDR3 protein: CSVSARLSTDTQYF
J gene: TRBJ2-3
D gene: NA
V gene: TRBV29-1
clone size: many

CDR3 DNA: TGTGCCAGCAGCCAAGATCGGGGACAACGCGGCACCATATATTTT
CDR3 protein: CASSQDRGQRGTIYF
J gene: TRBJ1-3
D gene: NA
V gene: TRBV4-2
clone size: NA

CDR3 DNA: TGTGCCTGGAGTGTACCGCAGGGACAGTCCTACGAGCAGTACTTC
CDR3 protein: CAWSVPQGQSYEQYF
J gene: TRBJ2-7
D gene: TRBD1
V gene: TRBV30
clone size: few

CDR3 DNA: TGTGCCAGCAGTTACTGGCTCGAGCAGGACTTC
CDR3 protein: CASSYWLEQDF
J gene: TRBJ2-7
D gene: NA
V gene: TRBV6-6
clone size: few

CDR3 DNA: TGTGCCTGGAGGAGGGCCAGGCCCGGGGCCAACGTCCTGACTTTC
CDR3 protein: CAWRRARPGANVLTF
J gene: TRBJ2-6
D gene: NA
V gene: TRBV30
clone size: NA

CDR3 DNA: TGTGCCAGCAGCTCCAACACTAGGTGGCACGAGCAGTACTTC
CDR3 protein: CASSSNTRWHEQYF
J gene: TRBJ2-7
D gene: NA
V gene: TRBV7-2
clone size: few

CDR3 DNA: TGTGCCAGCAGCTTAAGCAGCGGCACAGATACGCAGTATTTT
CDR3 protein: CASSLSSGTDTQYF
J gene: TRBJ2-3
D gene: NA
V gene: TRBV7-3
clone size: few

CDR3 DNA: TGTGCCTGGAGCGGGAGGGCCGGGTGGGAGCAGTTCTTC
CDR3 protein: CAWSGRAGWEQFF
J gene: TRBJ2-1
D gene: TRBD2
V gene: TRBV30
clone size: NA